These T cell receptor beta chains were read from a single sample in a study of blood T cell repertoires in COVID-19. TCRdb's table, derived via immunoSEQ multiplex PCR, lists solely in-frame clones and lacks some. The sample has 76,000 or so clones, 86% seen once. The sample was peripheral blood. Every receptor here comes from an elderly man in a cohort sampled during active COVID-19. CDR3s include the opening cysteine and the closing phenylalanine or tryptophan. Each record gives: V gene, clone size, CDR3 protein. Only part of the rows carry a size: once, few, many, or a class if the clone is expanded.

V: TRBV5-4
size: once
CDR3: CASSLGGIGVGAEAFF

V: TRBV5-4
size: .
CDR3: CASSLGPLGGGSYEQYF

V: TRBV7-2
size: .
CDR3: CASSGDSPGAGNTIYF

V: TRBV21-1
size: .
CDR3: CASSNRSSYEQYF

V: TRBV12-3/TRBV12-4
size: .
CDR3: CASSFDTNSPLHF

V: TRBV19
size: .
CDR3: CASKNLGDSNNSPLHF

V: TRBV5-1
size: few
CDR3: CASSFSGYGYTF

V: TRBV4-3
size: .
CDR3: CASSQFRTGANEKLFF

V: TRBV19
size: .
CDR3: CASSIRGGTEAFF

V: TRBV5-1
size: .
CDR3: CASSLGQRDSPLHF

V: TRBV3-1/TRBV3-2
size: .
CDR3: CASSHLAGAGGEQFF

V: TRBV19
size: .
CDR3: CASSPPRQGANYGYTF

V: TRBV19
size: .
CDR3: CASSRGGQGAFGYTF

V: TRBV7-3
size: .
CDR3: CASSPRTGGTGELFF

V: TRBV5-1
size: .
CDR3: CASSQGVNTGELFF

V: TRBV18
size: once
CDR3: CASSRDRNEAFF

V: TRBV29-1
size: .
CDR3: CSAPRTGTNEQFF

V: TRBV2
size: .
CDR3: CASSEAGVETQYF

V: TRBV24-1
size: .
CDR3: CATSDSDRTEKLFF

V: TRBV5-5
size: .
CDR3: CASSLARDTEAFF

V: TRBV5-4
size: .
CDR3: CASSRGSSNYGYTF

V: TRBV21-1
size: .
CDR3: CASLEGGQETQYF

V: TRBV7-2
size: .
CDR3: CASSLPVNGLTDTQYF

V: TRBV5-1
size: few
CDR3: CASSRTPGGDQPQHF

V: TRBV4-1
size: .
CDR3: CASTLRAGGQETQYF

V: TRBV19
size: .
CDR3: CASRGQGASAEAFF

V: TRBV7-9
size: .
CDR3: CANSSQQGRNTIYF

V: TRBV7-9
size: .
CDR3: CASSLRTVSGNTIYF

V: TRBV2
size: .
CDR3: CASSEEGIRNGLNSPLHF

V: TRBV6-5
size: .
CDR3: CASSTTGQGYEKLFF

V: TRBV7-8
size: .
CDR3: CASSSTGVRSPLHF

V: TRBV5-4
size: .
CDR3: CASSGGGTNTGELFF

V: TRBV11-2
size: .
CDR3: CASSLAPRTFYEQYF

V: TRBV5-1
size: .
CDR3: CASSPGQDGNVLTF

V: TRBV18
size: .
CDR3: CASSPWTGLLSTGELFF